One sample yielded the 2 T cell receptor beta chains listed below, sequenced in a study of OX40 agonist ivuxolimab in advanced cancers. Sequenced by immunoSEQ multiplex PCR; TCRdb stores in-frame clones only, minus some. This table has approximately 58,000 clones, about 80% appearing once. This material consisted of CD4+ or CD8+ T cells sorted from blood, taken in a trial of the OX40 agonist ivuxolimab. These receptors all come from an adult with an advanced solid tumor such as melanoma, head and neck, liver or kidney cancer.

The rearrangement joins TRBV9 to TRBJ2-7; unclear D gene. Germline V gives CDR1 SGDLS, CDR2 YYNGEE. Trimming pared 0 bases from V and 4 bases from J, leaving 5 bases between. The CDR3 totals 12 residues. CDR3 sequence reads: CASSVDPYEQYF. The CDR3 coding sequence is TGTGCCAGCAGCGTAGACCCTTACGAGCAGTACTTC. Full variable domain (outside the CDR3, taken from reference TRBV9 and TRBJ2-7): DSGVTQTPKHLITATGQRVTLRCSPRSGDLSVYWYQQSLDQGLQFLIQYYNGEERAKGNILERFSAQQFPDLHSELNLSSLELGDSALYFCASSVDPYEQYFGPGTRLTVT.

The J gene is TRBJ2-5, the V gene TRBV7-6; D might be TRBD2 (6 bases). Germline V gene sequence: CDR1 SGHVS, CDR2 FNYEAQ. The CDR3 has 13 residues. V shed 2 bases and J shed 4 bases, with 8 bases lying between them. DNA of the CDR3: TGTGCCAGCAGCTTAAATAGCGGAGAGACCCAGTACTTC. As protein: CASSLNSGETQYF.